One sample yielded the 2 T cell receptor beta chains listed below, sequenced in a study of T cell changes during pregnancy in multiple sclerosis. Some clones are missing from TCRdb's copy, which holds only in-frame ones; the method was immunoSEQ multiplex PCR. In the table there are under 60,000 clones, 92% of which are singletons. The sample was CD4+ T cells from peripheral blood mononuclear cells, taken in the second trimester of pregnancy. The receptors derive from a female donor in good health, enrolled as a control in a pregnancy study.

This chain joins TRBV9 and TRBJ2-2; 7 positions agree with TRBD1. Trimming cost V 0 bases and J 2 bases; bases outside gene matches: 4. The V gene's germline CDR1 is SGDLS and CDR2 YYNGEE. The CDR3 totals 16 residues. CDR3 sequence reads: CASSVEGGFNTGELFF. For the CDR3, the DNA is TGTGCCAGCAGCGTAGAAGGGGGCTTCAACACCGGGGAGCTGTTTTTT.

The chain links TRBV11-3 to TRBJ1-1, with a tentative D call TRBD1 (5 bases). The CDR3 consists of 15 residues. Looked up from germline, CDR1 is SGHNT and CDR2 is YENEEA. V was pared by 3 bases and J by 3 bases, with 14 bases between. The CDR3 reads CASSLGGFADTEAFF. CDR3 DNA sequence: TGTGCCAGCAGCTTGGGGGGGTTTGCGGACACTGAAGCTTTCTTT.